The text below deals with one T cell receptor (beta chain). Its target is unknown. The investigators introduced synthetic TCR analog templates into each PCR as spikes. Assay: immunoSEQ multiplex PCR; the TCRdb copy retains only in-frame clones and omits some. The table has tens of thousands of clones, about 86% seen once. The data belong to a study of PD-L1 blockade in urothelial cancer. Study details: Blood analysis took place 3 weeks (second dose) and 6 weeks after treatment start.

Study-wide findings and caveats: TCR clonality was measured in pretreatment peripheral blood. Clonality below the median predicted better survival.

The source of this sequence is a man aged 45-65 years with urothelial cancer. Sequenced material: PBMCs, taken around atezolizumab (anti-PD-L1) treatment.

The DNA for the CDR3 is TGTGCCTGGAACAGGGGTAACTATGGCTACACCTTC. It yields the protein CAWNRGNYGYTF. J is TRBJ1-2 and V is TRBV30; TRBD1 matches at 7 bases. The CDR3 covers 12 residues. Germline-derived CDR1 and CDR2 are GTSNPN and SVGIG (reference sequence). Trimming at V came to 4 bases and at J to 1 base, leaving 0 bases not matched to a gene.